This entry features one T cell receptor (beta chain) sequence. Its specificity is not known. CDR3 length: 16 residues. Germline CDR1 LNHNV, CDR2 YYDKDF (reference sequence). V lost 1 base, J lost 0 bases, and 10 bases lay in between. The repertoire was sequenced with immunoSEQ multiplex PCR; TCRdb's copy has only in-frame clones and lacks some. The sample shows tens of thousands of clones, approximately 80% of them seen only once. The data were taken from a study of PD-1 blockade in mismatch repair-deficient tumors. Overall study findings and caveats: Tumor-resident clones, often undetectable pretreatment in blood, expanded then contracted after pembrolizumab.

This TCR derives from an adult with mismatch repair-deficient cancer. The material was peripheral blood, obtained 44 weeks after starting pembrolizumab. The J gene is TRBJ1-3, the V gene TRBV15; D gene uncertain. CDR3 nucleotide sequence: TGTGCCACCAGCAGAGCGAGGGTGAGCTCTGGAAACACCATATATTTT. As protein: CATSRARVSSGNTIYF.